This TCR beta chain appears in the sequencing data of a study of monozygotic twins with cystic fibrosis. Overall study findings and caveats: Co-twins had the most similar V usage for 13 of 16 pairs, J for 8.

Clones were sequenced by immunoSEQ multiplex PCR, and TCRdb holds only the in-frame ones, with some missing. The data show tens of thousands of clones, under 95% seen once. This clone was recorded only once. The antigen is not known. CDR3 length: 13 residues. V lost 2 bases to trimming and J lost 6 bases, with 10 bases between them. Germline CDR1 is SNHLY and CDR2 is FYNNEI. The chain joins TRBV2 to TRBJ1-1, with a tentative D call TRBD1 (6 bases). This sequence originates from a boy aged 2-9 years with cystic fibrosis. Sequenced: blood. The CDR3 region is CASSESAGAEAFF. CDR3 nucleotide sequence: TGTGCCAGCAGTGAAAGTGCAGGGGCTGAAGCTTTCTTT.